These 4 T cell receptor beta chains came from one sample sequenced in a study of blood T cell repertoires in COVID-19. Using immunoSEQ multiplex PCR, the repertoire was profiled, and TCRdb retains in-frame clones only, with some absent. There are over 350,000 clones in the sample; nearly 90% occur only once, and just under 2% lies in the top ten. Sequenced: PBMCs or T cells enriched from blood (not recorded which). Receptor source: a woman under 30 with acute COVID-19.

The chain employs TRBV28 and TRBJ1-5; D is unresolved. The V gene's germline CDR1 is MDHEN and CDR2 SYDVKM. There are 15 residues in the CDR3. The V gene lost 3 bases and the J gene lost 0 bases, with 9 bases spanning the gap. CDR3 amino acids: CASSFLAVSNQPQHF. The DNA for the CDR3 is TGTGCCAGCAGTTTCCTGGCGGTTAGCAATCAGCCCCAGCATTTT.

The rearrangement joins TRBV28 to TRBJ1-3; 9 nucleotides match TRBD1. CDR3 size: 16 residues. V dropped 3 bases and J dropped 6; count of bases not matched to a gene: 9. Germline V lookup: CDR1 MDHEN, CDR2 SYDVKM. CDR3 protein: CASSLGKRTGANTIYF. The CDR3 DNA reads TGTGCCAGCAGTTTGGGGAAAAGGACAGGGGCAAACACCATATATTTT.

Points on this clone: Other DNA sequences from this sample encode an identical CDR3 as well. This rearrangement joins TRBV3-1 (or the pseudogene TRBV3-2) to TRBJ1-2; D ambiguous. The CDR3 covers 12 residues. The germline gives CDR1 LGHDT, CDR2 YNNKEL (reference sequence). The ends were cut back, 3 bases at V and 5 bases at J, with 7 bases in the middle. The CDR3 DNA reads TGTGCCAGCAGCCAGGGGAGGTATGGCTACACCTTC. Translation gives CASSQGRYGYTF.

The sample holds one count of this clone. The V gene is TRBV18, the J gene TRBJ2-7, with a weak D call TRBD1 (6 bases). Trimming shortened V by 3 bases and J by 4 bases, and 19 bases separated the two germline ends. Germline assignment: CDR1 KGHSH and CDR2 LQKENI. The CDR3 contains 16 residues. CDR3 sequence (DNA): TGTGCCAGCTCACCCTTCTCTCCGGGACAACCTTACGAGCAGTACTTC. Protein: CASSPFSPGQPYEQYF.